This T cell receptor beta chain was captured in a study of Ad26.COV2.S vaccination and SARS-CoV-2 variants. This clone is categorized as medium-sized. The data were produced by immunoSEQ multiplex PCR, yet TCRdb's version contains in-frame clones alone and is incomplete. Among approximately 97,000 clones listed, 80% were seen once. Sequences were derived from peripheral blood, sampled after recovery from COVID-19. The receptor was derived from a human donor who had recovered from COVID-19.

This CDR3 is CASSVEGGEQFF. As DNA, the CDR3 is TGTGCCAGCAGCGTAGAAGGAGGTGAGCAGTTCTTC. The J gene is TRBJ2-1, the V gene TRBV9; tentatively, D is TRBD2 (5 bases). This CDR3 has 12 residues. Trimming shortened V by 0 bases and J by 9 bases, and 7 bases separated the two germline ends. Germline V gene lookup returns CDR1 SGDLS and CDR2 YYNGEE.